The entry below gives a single TCR beta chain sequence along with its context. What it binds is not known. Sequencing used immunoSEQ multiplex PCR; TCRdb keeps in-frame clones, though not all of them. The data contain 120,000 or so clones, about 87% of them seen just once; the ten biggest clones take up around 6.1%. The sample comes from a study of T cell responses to AZD1222 COVID-19 vaccine. Germline lookup yields CDR1 MNHEY and CDR2 SVGEGT. This CDR3 has 16 amino acids. Trimming took 3 bases from V and 4 from J, leaving 18 bases between them. Study findings and constraints: There were repertoire samples only from the period after the peak T cell response.

The J gene is TRBJ1-2, the V gene TRBV6-2 or TRBV6-3, with D possibly TRBD1 on 5 matching bases. This receptor was obtained from an adult in good health. Sequenced here: peripheral blood, sampled on day 0 of AZD1222 vaccination. The CDR3 loop is CASSYPGPPVGYGYTF. CDR3 DNA sequence: TGTGCCAGCAGTTATCCAGGGCCCCCAGTAGGCTATGGCTACACCTTC.